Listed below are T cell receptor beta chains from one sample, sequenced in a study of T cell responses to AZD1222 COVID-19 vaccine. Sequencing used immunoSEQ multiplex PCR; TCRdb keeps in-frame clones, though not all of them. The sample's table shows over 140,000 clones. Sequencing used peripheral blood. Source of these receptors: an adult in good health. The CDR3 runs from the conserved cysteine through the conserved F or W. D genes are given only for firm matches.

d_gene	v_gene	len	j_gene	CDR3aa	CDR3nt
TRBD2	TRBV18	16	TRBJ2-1	CASSPLLAGDNDEQFF	TGTGCCAGCTCACCACTACTAGCGGGGGACAACGATGAGCAGTTCTTC
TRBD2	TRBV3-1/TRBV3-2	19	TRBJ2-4	CASSLTTQRGGWSKNIQYF	TGTGCCAGCAGCCTCACAACCCAGCGGGGGGGCTGGTCCAAAAACATTCAGTACTTC
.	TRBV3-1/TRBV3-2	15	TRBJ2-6	CASSQDSSGANVLTF	TGTGCCAGCAGCCAAGATAGCTCTGGGGCCAACGTCCTGACTTTC
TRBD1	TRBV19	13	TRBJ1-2	CASSRTGIYGYTF	TGTGCCAGTAGTAGGACAGGGATCTATGGCTACACCTTC
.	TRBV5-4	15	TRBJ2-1	CASSKGQKDYNEQFF	TGTGCCAGCAGCAAGGGACAAAAGGATTACAATGAGCAGTTCTTC
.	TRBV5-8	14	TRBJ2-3	CASSFRSLTDTQYF	TGTGCCAGCAGCTTCAGGAGTCTCACAGATACGCAGTATTTT
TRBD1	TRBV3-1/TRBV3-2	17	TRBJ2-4	CASSQLAQGARENIQYF	TGTGCCAGCAGCCAATTGGCACAGGGGGCGCGGGAAAACATTCAGTACTTC
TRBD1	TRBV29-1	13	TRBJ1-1	CSYKTGLNTEAFF	TGCAGCTACAAGACAGGGCTGAACACTGAAGCTTTCTTT
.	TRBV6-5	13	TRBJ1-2	CASSYQQAYGYTF	TGTGCCAGCAGTTACCAACAGGCGTATGGCTACACCTTC
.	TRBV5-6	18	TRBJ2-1	CASSQLVSRARSYNEQFF	TGTGCCAGCAGCCAACTAGTGTCCCGCGCCCGCTCCTACAATGAGCAGTTCTTC
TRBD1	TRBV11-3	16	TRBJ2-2	CASSFTTGRIAGELFF	TGTGCCAGCAGCTTTACGACAGGGCGAATCGCCGGGGAGCTGTTTTTT
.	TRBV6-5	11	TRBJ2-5	CASRSLETQYF	TGTGCCAGCAGGAGCTTGGAGACCCAGTACTTC